What follows are 5 T cell receptor beta chains derived from one specimen sequenced in a study of blood T cells in healthy people across ages. Combining a sample-barcoded 5' primer with a J-beta primer mix, a second PCR ran for 7 to 11 cycles. TCRdb recomputed calls from the 5' RACE reads with MiXCR, one row per CDR3 protein. The sample records 910,000 or so distinct CDR3 sequences, just over 50% being singletons. The specimen sequenced was blood. These receptor sequences come from a woman aged 55-69 years in good health.

This clonotype was counted only a few times. The CDR3 DNA is TGTGCCAGCTCTCGACAGAATACGCAGTATTTT. As protein: CASSRQNTQYF. This chain links TRBV3-1 with TRBJ2-3; D is perhaps TRBD1 (5 bases). Germline-derived CDR1 and CDR2 are LGHDT and YNNKEL (reference sequence). Trimming removed 8 bases from V and 7 bases from J, with 10 bases in between. The CDR3 has 11 amino acids.

The CDR3 DNA reads as TGTGCCAGCAGCCCGGGGCGTCTAGGGAGCCGCAATGAGCAGTTCTTC. This encodes CASSPGRLGSRNEQFF. The chain recombines TRBV7-8 with TRBJ2-1; D may correspond to TRBD1 or TRBD2 (5 bases each). Germline loops: CDR1 SGHVS, CDR2 FQNEAQ. The V and J ends lost 5 bases and 6 bases respectively, with 20 bases between them. The CDR3 spans 16 residues.

This chain links TRBV7-2 with TRBJ1-6; TRBD1 matches at 11 bases. Germline CDR1 SGHTA, CDR2 FQGNSA. The junction had 5 bases not matched to a gene; V was cut back by 10 bases and J by 9 bases. The CDR3 extends over 13 amino acids. CDR3 sequence: CATRGQGASPLHF. In DNA, the CDR3 is TGTGCCACCAGAGGACAGGGGGCTTCACCCCTCCACTTT.

The chain combines TRBV12-3 or TRBV12-4 with TRBJ2-7; D is undetermined. V lost 7 bases to trimming and J lost 4 bases, with 8 bases between them. The CDR3 length is 11 residues. In DNA, the CDR3 is TGTGCCAGCAAGAGCCAGTACGAGCAGTACTTC. Protein: CASKSQYEQYF.

The V and J genes are TRBV12-3 or TRBV12-4 and TRBJ1-1; 11 nucleotides align to TRBD1. The trim removed 3 bases at V and 4 bases at J, leaving 7 bases unmatched. The CDR3 runs 16 residues. CDR3 sequence reads: CASSFLRGTGGTEAFF. CDR3 bases: TGTGCCAGCAGTTTCTTGAGGGGGACAGGGGGCACTGAAGCTTTCTTT.